The clone carrying this T cell receptor (beta chain) was recorded only once. Germline values: CDR1 SGHDT, CDR2 YYEEEE. This CDR3 has 14 amino acids. V was pared by 0 bases and J by 3 bases, with 8 bases between. Method: immunoSEQ multiplex PCR; TCRdb's copy keeps in-frame clones and lacks some. The data hold roughly 550,000 clones, with roughly 95% observed a single time. CD45RO-negative, CCR7-positively selected cells formed the naive CD8 fraction, excluding terminally differentiated effector memory CD45RA+ cells. This sample was taken from a study of shared clonotypes between healthy human individuals.

This receptor was identified in a woman in her thirties in good health. This chain uses TRBV5-6 with TRBJ2-3; D is undetermined. Source material: naive CD8+ T cells sorted from blood. CDR3 coding DNA: TGTGCCAGCAGCTTGGACTTTTCAACAGATACGCAGTATTTT. This sequence encodes CASSLDFSTDTQYF.